Listed below are T cell receptor beta chains from one sample, sequenced in a study of blood T cells in healthy people across ages. Each CDR3 protein is one row after TCRdb ran MiXCR on the 5' RACE reads. The sample contains about 1.5 million distinct CDR3 sequences, approximately 43% of which appear only once. Sequenced sample: blood. The receptors originated from a woman in her late teens or twenties in good health. Each CDR3 is given with its conserved first and last residue. The order of the fields is J gene, D gene, clone size, V gene, CDR3 DNA, CDR3 protein. A D gene is named only where the DNA matches it firmly. Some rows mark clone size as missing; the rest say once, few, many or name a class of expanded clone.

J gene: TRBJ1-2; D gene: NA; clone size: few; V gene: TRBV3-1; CDR3 DNA: TGTGCCAGCAGCCATGCACAGGGCTCTGGCTACACCTTC; CDR3 protein: CASSHAQGSGYTF
J gene: TRBJ2-2; D gene: TRBD2; clone size: NA; V gene: TRBV12-3/TRBV12-4; CDR3 DNA: TGTGCCAGCAGTTTTACTAGCGGCACCGGGGAGCTGTTTTTT; CDR3 protein: CASSFTSGTGELFF
J gene: TRBJ2-3; D gene: NA; clone size: once; V gene: TRBV4-3; CDR3 DNA: TGCGCCAGCAGCCTTTGGACAGTAAACACAGATACGCAGTATTTT; CDR3 protein: CASSLWTVNTDTQYF
J gene: TRBJ1-5; D gene: NA; clone size: NA; V gene: TRBV4-1; CDR3 DNA: TGCGCCAGCAGCCAGCTGGGATGGGGGGATCAGCCCCAGCATTTT; CDR3 protein: CASSQLGWGDQPQHF
J gene: TRBJ2-3; D gene: NA; clone size: NA; V gene: TRBV11-2; CDR3 DNA: TGTGCCAGCAGCCCCCCTTACGGCACAGATACGCAGTATTTT; CDR3 protein: CASSPPYGTDTQYF
J gene: TRBJ2-7; D gene: TRBD2; clone size: NA; V gene: TRBV4-3; CDR3 DNA: TGCGCCAGCAGCCAAGCTTCTAGCGGGGCCTACGAGCAGTACTTC; CDR3 protein: CASSQASSGAYEQYF
J gene: TRBJ1-1; D gene: NA; clone size: NA; V gene: TRBV7-9; CDR3 DNA: TGTGCCAGCAGCTTTGAGGGCTTAGGGAACACTGAAGCTTTCTTT; CDR3 protein: CASSFEGLGNTEAFF
J gene: TRBJ2-7; D gene: TRBD2; clone size: NA; V gene: TRBV15; CDR3 DNA: TGTGCCACCAGCAGAGGTAAACTAGCGGGAGTCCACGAGCAGTACTTC; CDR3 protein: CATSRGKLAGVHEQYF
J gene: TRBJ2-7; D gene: NA; clone size: NA; V gene: TRBV12-3/TRBV12-4; CDR3 DNA: TGTGCCAGCAGTTTTGGGATTCAACCCTACGAGCAGTACTTC; CDR3 protein: CASSFGIQPYEQYF
J gene: TRBJ2-3; D gene: NA; clone size: NA; V gene: TRBV28; CDR3 DNA: TGTGCCAGCAGTTTTATCCGGCCTAGCACAGATACGCAGTATTTT; CDR3 protein: CASSFIRPSTDTQYF
J gene: TRBJ2-7; D gene: NA; clone size: few; V gene: TRBV29-1; CDR3 DNA: TGCAGCGTTCGGATGACTACCTACGAGCAGTACTTC; CDR3 protein: CSVRMTTYEQYF
J gene: TRBJ2-5; D gene: NA; clone size: NA; V gene: TRBV11-2; CDR3 DNA: TGTGCCAGCAGCGTCCCTCTAACGCAGTTTTACGGAACCCAGTACTTC; CDR3 protein: CASSVPLTQFYGTQYF
J gene: TRBJ2-3; D gene: NA; clone size: NA; V gene: TRBV10-1; CDR3 DNA: TGCGCCAGCAGTGAGGCCTACTACACAGATACGCAGTATTTT; CDR3 protein: CASSEAYYTDTQYF
J gene: TRBJ1-2; D gene: NA; clone size: many; V gene: TRBV18; CDR3 DNA: TGTGCCAGCTCACCGAGAGGGACCTATGGCTACACCTTC; CDR3 protein: CASSPRGTYGYTF
J gene: TRBJ1-1; D gene: TRBD1; clone size: few; V gene: TRBV19; CDR3 DNA: TGTGCCAGTAGTATGGCAGGGGGAACTGAAGCTTTCTTT; CDR3 protein: CASSMAGGTEAFF
J gene: TRBJ2-5; D gene: TRBD2; clone size: NA; V gene: TRBV3-1; CDR3 DNA: TGTGCCAGCAGCCATGATGTGTATAAAAGTTGGACTAGCGGATACAATGAGCAGTACTTC; CDR3 protein: CASSHDVYKSWTSGYNEQYF
J gene: TRBJ2-4; D gene: NA; clone size: few; V gene: TRBV5-5; CDR3 DNA: TGTGCCAGCAGCTTGGCGGGGGGCGCGAACATTCAGTACTTC; CDR3 protein: CASSLAGGANIQYF
J gene: TRBJ2-4; D gene: NA; clone size: NA; V gene: TRBV9; CDR3 DNA: TGTGCCAGCAGCGTTGGGGTTAGCGGTGCCAAAAACATTCAGTACTTC; CDR3 protein: CASSVGVSGAKNIQYF
J gene: TRBJ1-5; D gene: NA; clone size: few; V gene: TRBV27; CDR3 DNA: TGTGCCAGCAGCCCGTGGGCCGGTCAGCCCCAGCATTTT; CDR3 protein: CASSPWAGQPQHF
J gene: TRBJ2-5; D gene: TRBD2; clone size: few; V gene: TRBV10-3; CDR3 DNA: TGTGCCATTAGTCCCTTAGCGGGAGGGCAAGAGACCCAGTACTTC; CDR3 protein: CAISPLAGGQETQYF
J gene: TRBJ2-7; D gene: NA; clone size: NA; V gene: TRBV3-1; CDR3 DNA: TGTGCCAGCAGGGAAGGACAAACCTACGAGCAGTACTTC; CDR3 protein: CASREGQTYEQYF
J gene: TRBJ1-1; D gene: NA; clone size: NA; V gene: TRBV7-9; CDR3 DNA: TGTGCCAGCAGCGCCCAGATGATGAACACTGAAGCTTTCTTT; CDR3 protein: CASSAQMMNTEAFF
J gene: TRBJ2-7; D gene: TRBD1; clone size: NA; V gene: TRBV20-1; CDR3 DNA: TGCAGTGCTAGATCCATGGACAGGGACGGTTCCTACGAGCAGTACTTC; CDR3 protein: CSARSMDRDGSYEQYF
J gene: TRBJ2-5; D gene: TRBD2; clone size: few; V gene: TRBV20-1; CDR3 DNA: TGCAGTGCTAGAGATGGGCATTCGACTAGCGGGAACCTCCAAGAGACCCAGTACTTC; CDR3 protein: CSARDGHSTSGNLQETQYF
J gene: TRBJ2-2; D gene: TRBD2; clone size: NA; V gene: TRBV7-9; CDR3 DNA: TGTGTCAGCAGCCCCCTAAGCGGGGGGTCCACCGGGGAGCTGTTTTTT; CDR3 protein: CVSSPLSGGSTGELFF
J gene: TRBJ2-7; D gene: NA; clone size: NA; V gene: TRBV28; CDR3 DNA: TGTGCCAGCACTCAAGAAGGTTACGAGCAGTACTTC; CDR3 protein: CASTQEGYEQYF
J gene: TRBJ2-1; D gene: NA; clone size: once; V gene: TRBV5-1; CDR3 DNA: TGCGCCAGCTACCGGGAAACATACAATGAGCAGTTCTTC; CDR3 protein: CASYRETYNEQFF
J gene: TRBJ2-7; D gene: NA; clone size: few; V gene: TRBV20-1; CDR3 DNA: TGCAGTCGCTATGAGGTCAGGTGGAACGAGCAGTACTTC; CDR3 protein: CSRYEVRWNEQYF
J gene: TRBJ1-1; D gene: NA; clone size: NA; V gene: TRBV20-1; CDR3 DNA: TGCAGTGCTAGAGGGTTCGACAACAAGCAGAACACTGAAGCTTTCTTT; CDR3 protein: CSARGFDNKQNTEAFF
J gene: TRBJ1-1; D gene: NA; clone size: NA; V gene: TRBV5-1; CDR3 DNA: TGCGCCAGCAGTGGGCAGCTACCGAACACTGAAGCTTTCTTT; CDR3 protein: CASSGQLPNTEAFF
J gene: TRBJ2-5; D gene: TRBD1; clone size: NA; V gene: TRBV2; CDR3 DNA: TGTGCCAGGGGCAGGGGGAATCAAGAGGCCCAGTACTTC; CDR3 protein: CARGRGNQEAQYF
J gene: TRBJ2-7; D gene: TRBD2; clone size: NA; V gene: TRBV29-1; CDR3 DNA: TGCAGCGCTAATAGCGGGGGGATCCCCTACGAGCAGTACTTC; CDR3 protein: CSANSGGIPYEQYF
J gene: TRBJ2-1; D gene: NA; clone size: NA; V gene: TRBV11-1; CDR3 DNA: TGTGCCAGCAGCCCCAAACATGGCTACTCCTACAATGAGCAGTTCTTC; CDR3 protein: CASSPKHGYSYNEQFF
J gene: TRBJ2-1; D gene: NA; clone size: NA; V gene: TRBV13; CDR3 DNA: TGTGCCAGCAGCAACGGTTTAGCGGAGTCCTACAATGAGCAGTTCTTC; CDR3 protein: CASSNGLAESYNEQFF
J gene: TRBJ2-1; D gene: NA; clone size: few; V gene: TRBV28; CDR3 DNA: TGTGCCAGCGACGGTGACCTTCACAATGAGCAGTTCTTC; CDR3 protein: CASDGDLHNEQFF
J gene: TRBJ2-7; D gene: NA; clone size: NA; V gene: TRBV20-1; CDR3 DNA: TGCAGTGCCCAACCCAGGGCTGTTTCCTACGAGCAGTACTTC; CDR3 protein: CSAQPRAVSYEQYF